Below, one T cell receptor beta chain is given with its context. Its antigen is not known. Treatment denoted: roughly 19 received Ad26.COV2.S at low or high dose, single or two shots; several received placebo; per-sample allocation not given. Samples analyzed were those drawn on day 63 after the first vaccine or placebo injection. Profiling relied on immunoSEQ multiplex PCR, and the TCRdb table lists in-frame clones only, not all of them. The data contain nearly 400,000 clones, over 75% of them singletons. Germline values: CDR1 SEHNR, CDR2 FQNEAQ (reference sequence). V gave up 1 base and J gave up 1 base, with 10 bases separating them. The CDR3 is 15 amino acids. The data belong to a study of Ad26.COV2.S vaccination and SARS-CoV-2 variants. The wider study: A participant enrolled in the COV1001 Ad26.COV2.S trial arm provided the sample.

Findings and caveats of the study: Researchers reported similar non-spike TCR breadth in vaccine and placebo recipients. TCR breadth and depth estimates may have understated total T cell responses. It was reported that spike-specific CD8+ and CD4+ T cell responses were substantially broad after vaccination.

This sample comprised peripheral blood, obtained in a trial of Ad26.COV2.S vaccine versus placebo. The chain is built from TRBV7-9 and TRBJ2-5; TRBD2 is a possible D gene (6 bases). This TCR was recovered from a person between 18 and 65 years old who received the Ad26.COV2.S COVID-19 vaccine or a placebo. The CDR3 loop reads CASSLDLATQETQYF. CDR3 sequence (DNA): TGTGCCAGCAGCTTAGACCTAGCGACCCAAGAGACCCAGTACTTC.